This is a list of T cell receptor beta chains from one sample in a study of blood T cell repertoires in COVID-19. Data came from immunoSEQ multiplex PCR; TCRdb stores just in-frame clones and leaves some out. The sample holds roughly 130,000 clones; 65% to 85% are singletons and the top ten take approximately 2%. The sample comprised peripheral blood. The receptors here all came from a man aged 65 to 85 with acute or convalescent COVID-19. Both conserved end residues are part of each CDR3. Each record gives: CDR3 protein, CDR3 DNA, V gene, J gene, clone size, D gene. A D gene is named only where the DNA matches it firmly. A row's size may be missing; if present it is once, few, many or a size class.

CDR3 protein: CASSTRTGGYTF
CDR3 DNA: TGTGCCAGTAGTACAAGGACAGGAGGCTACACCTTC
V gene: TRBV19
J gene: TRBJ1-2
clone size: -
D gene: TRBD1

CDR3 protein: CASRGQGAIGEAFF
CDR3 DNA: TGTGCCAGCAGGGGACAGGGGGCGATCGGTGAAGCTTTCTTT
V gene: TRBV2
J gene: TRBJ1-1
clone size: few
D gene: TRBD1

CDR3 protein: CASSLEGQGQNSPLHF
CDR3 DNA: TGCGCCAGCAGCTTGGAAGGACAGGGTCAGAATTCACCCCTCCACTTT
V gene: TRBV5-1
J gene: TRBJ1-6
clone size: -
D gene: TRBD1

CDR3 protein: CASSTLRDTQYF
CDR3 DNA: TGTGCCAGCAGCACCCTGCGAGATACGCAGTATTTT
V gene: TRBV9
J gene: TRBJ2-3
clone size: -
D gene: -

CDR3 protein: CASSIGGTSVKTQYF
CDR3 DNA: TGTGCCAGTAGTATTGGCGGGACTAGCGTAAAGACCCAGTACTTC
V gene: TRBV19
J gene: TRBJ2-5
clone size: -
D gene: TRBD2

CDR3 protein: CASKMQGTVNTEAFF
CDR3 DNA: TGTGCCAGTAAAATGCAGGGTACGGTGAACACTGAAGCTTTCTTT
V gene: TRBV19
J gene: TRBJ1-1
clone size: -
D gene: -

CDR3 protein: CASSPGQSEKLFF
CDR3 DNA: TGTGCCAGCTCACCAGGGCAGAGCGAAAAACTGTTTTTT
V gene: TRBV18
J gene: TRBJ1-4
clone size: -
D gene: -

CDR3 protein: CASSLDQGGGAVYGYTF
CDR3 DNA: TGTGCCAGCAGCTTAGATCAAGGGGGGGGCGCGGTCTATGGCTACACCTTC
V gene: TRBV11-2
J gene: TRBJ1-2
clone size: -
D gene: -

CDR3 protein: CASSVGGVQQETQYF
CDR3 DNA: TGCGCCAGCAGTGTAGGGGGGGTGCAACAAGAGACCCAGTACTTC
V gene: TRBV5-1
J gene: TRBJ2-5
clone size: -
D gene: -

CDR3 protein: CASGPGDLEETQYF
CDR3 DNA: TGTGCTAGTGGGCCGGGGGATCTTGAAGAGACCCAGTACTTC
V gene: TRBV12-5
J gene: TRBJ2-5
clone size: -
D gene: -

CDR3 protein: CASSSTRILVAEAFF
CDR3 DNA: TGTGCCAGCAGTTCGACGAGGATTTTGGTCGCTGAAGCTTTCTTT
V gene: TRBV27
J gene: TRBJ1-1
clone size: -
D gene: -

CDR3 protein: CAISTPSPASGEKLFF
CDR3 DNA: TGTGCCATCAGCACGCCTTCCCCAGCCAGCGGGGAAAAACTGTTTTTT
V gene: TRBV10-3
J gene: TRBJ1-4
clone size: -
D gene: -

CDR3 protein: CASSKTGDSPLHF
CDR3 DNA: TGCGCCAGCAGTAAGACAGGGGATTCACCCCTCCACTTT
V gene: TRBV10-1
J gene: TRBJ1-6
clone size: -
D gene: TRBD1

CDR3 protein: CASRRTGTGGSGELFF
CDR3 DNA: TGTGCCAGCAGGCGGACCGGGACAGGCGGGTCCGGGGAGCTGTTTTTT
V gene: TRBV3-1/TRBV3-2
J gene: TRBJ2-2
clone size: -
D gene: TRBD1

CDR3 protein: CASSLTGVGSYEQYF
CDR3 DNA: TGTGCCAGCAGCCTAACGGGGGTCGGCTCCTACGAGCAGTACTTC
V gene: TRBV5-4
J gene: TRBJ2-7
clone size: -
D gene: -

CDR3 protein: CASTPGQGAGELFF
CDR3 DNA: TGTGCCAGCACACCGGGACAGGGGGCCGGGGAGCTGTTTTTT
V gene: TRBV6-5
J gene: TRBJ2-2
clone size: many
D gene: TRBD1

CDR3 protein: CASSPGRAGIMNRLFF
CDR3 DNA: TGTGCCAGCTCACCAGGCAGGGCAGGGATAATGAATCGGCTGTTTTTT
V gene: TRBV18
J gene: TRBJ1-4
clone size: -
D gene: -

CDR3 protein: CASSPNLRGYDFGSPLHF
CDR3 DNA: TGTGCCAGCAGTCCCAATCTTAGGGGCTACGATTTCGGTTCACCCCTCCACTTT
V gene: TRBV28
J gene: TRBJ1-6
clone size: -
D gene: -

CDR3 protein: CATSDDRNTGELFF
CDR3 DNA: TGTGCCACCAGTGATGACAGGAACACCGGGGAGCTGTTTTTT
V gene: TRBV24-1
J gene: TRBJ2-2
clone size: -
D gene: -

CDR3 protein: CASSSSVKNTEAFF
CDR3 DNA: TGTGCCAGCAGCTCCTCGGTGAAGAACACTGAAGCTTTCTTT
V gene: TRBV13
J gene: TRBJ1-1
clone size: -
D gene: -

CDR3 protein: CASSLGGGIYSNQPQHF
CDR3 DNA: TGTGCCAGCAGCCTCGGGGGGGGAATTTATAGCAATCAGCCCCAGCATTTT
V gene: TRBV3-1/TRBV3-2
J gene: TRBJ1-5
clone size: -
D gene: -

CDR3 protein: CASSIWPGGETQYF
CDR3 DNA: TGTGCCAGTAGTATTTGGCCGGGAGGTGAGACCCAGTACTTC
V gene: TRBV19
J gene: TRBJ2-5
clone size: -
D gene: TRBD2

CDR3 protein: CASSRNSGGATSTDTQYF
CDR3 DNA: TGTGCCAGCAGCCGGAATAGCGGGGGGGCCACTAGCACAGATACGCAGTATTTT
V gene: TRBV7-9
J gene: TRBJ2-3
clone size: -
D gene: TRBD2

CDR3 protein: CASSLSGGPNEQFF
CDR3 DNA: TGTGCCAGCAGTTTATCGGGGGGGCCCAATGAGCAGTTCTTC
V gene: TRBV27
J gene: TRBJ2-1
clone size: -
D gene: -

CDR3 protein: CATSDPGTDNNEQFF
CDR3 DNA: TGTGCCACCAGTGATCCCGGGACAGATAACAATGAGCAGTTCTTC
V gene: TRBV24-1
J gene: TRBJ2-1
clone size: -
D gene: TRBD1

CDR3 protein: CASSLEGLAGGRWETQYF
CDR3 DNA: TGTGCCAGCAGCTTGGAGGGACTAGCGGGGGGGCGGTGGGAGACCCAGTACTTC
V gene: TRBV5-4
J gene: TRBJ2-5
clone size: -
D gene: TRBD2

CDR3 protein: CASSFRDRGHSYEQYF
CDR3 DNA: TGTGCCAGCAGTTTTAGGGACAGGGGGCATTCCTACGAGCAGTACTTC
V gene: TRBV7-8
J gene: TRBJ2-7
clone size: -
D gene: TRBD1

CDR3 protein: CASSLVLGEKLFF
CDR3 DNA: TGTGCCAGCAGCTTAGTCTTGGGCGAAAAACTGTTTTTT
V gene: TRBV7-9
J gene: TRBJ1-4
clone size: -
D gene: -

CDR3 protein: CASSPKTSGGAGSYEQYF
CDR3 DNA: TGTGCCAGCAGCCCGAAGACTAGCGGGGGGGCCGGATCCTACGAGCAGTACTTC
V gene: TRBV4-2
J gene: TRBJ2-7
clone size: -
D gene: TRBD2

CDR3 protein: CASSINMDRFGNTIYF
CDR3 DNA: TGTGCCAGTAGTATAAACATGGACAGATTCGGAAACACCATATATTTT
V gene: TRBV19
J gene: TRBJ1-3
clone size: -
D gene: -

CDR3 protein: CASSLEHIAAGNTIYF
CDR3 DNA: TGCGCCAGCAGCTTGGAGCACATAGCCGCTGGAAACACCATATATTTT
V gene: TRBV5-1
J gene: TRBJ1-3
clone size: -
D gene: -

CDR3 protein: CASSQGSVLTLHF
CDR3 DNA: TGTGCCAGCAGCCAGGGTTCTGTCCTCACCCTCCACTTT
V gene: TRBV6-5
J gene: TRBJ1-6
clone size: -
D gene: -

CDR3 protein: CASRADRNNYGYTF
CDR3 DNA: TGTGCCAGTAGAGCGGACAGGAATAACTATGGCTACACCTTC
V gene: TRBV19
J gene: TRBJ1-2
clone size: -
D gene: TRBD1

CDR3 protein: CSVTSGGSADTQYF
CDR3 DNA: TGCAGCGTGACTAGCGGGGGGTCGGCAGATACGCAGTATTTT
V gene: TRBV29-1
J gene: TRBJ2-3
clone size: few
D gene: TRBD2

CDR3 protein: CASSLWGGGYTF
CDR3 DNA: TGTGCCAGCAGCTTATGGGGAGGTGGCTACACCTTC
V gene: TRBV5-8
J gene: TRBJ1-2
clone size: once
D gene: -

CDR3 protein: CASSAGTSATNEQFF
CDR3 DNA: TGTGCCAGTAGTGCAGGGACTAGCGCTACCAATGAGCAGTTCTTC
V gene: TRBV19
J gene: TRBJ2-1
clone size: -
D gene: TRBD2

CDR3 protein: CASSPRTGQYGYTF
CDR3 DNA: TGTGCCAGCTCACCAAGGACAGGGCAGTATGGCTACACCTTC
V gene: TRBV18
J gene: TRBJ1-2
clone size: -
D gene: TRBD1

CDR3 protein: CASSLDPPGDYNEQFF
CDR3 DNA: TGCGCCAGCAGCTTGGATCCGCCAGGGGATTACAATGAGCAGTTCTTC
V gene: TRBV5-1
J gene: TRBJ2-1
clone size: -
D gene: -

CDR3 protein: CASSDRGVTEAFF
CDR3 DNA: TGTGCCAGCTCGGACAGGGGTGTCACTGAAGCTTTCTTT
V gene: TRBV14
J gene: TRBJ1-1
clone size: -
D gene: TRBD1

CDR3 protein: CASSTGRQETQYF
CDR3 DNA: TGTGCCAGCTCGACAGGGCGCCAAGAGACCCAGTACTTC
V gene: TRBV18
J gene: TRBJ2-5
clone size: -
D gene: TRBD1

CDR3 protein: CASSEGTGPYEQYF
CDR3 DNA: TGTGCCAGCAGTGAGGGGACAGGACCCTACGAGCAGTACTTC
V gene: TRBV2
J gene: TRBJ2-7
clone size: -
D gene: TRBD1

CDR3 protein: CSGGRGYGYTF
CDR3 DNA: TGCAGTGGAGGACGGGGCTATGGCTACACCTTC
V gene: TRBV20-1
J gene: TRBJ1-2
clone size: -
D gene: -

CDR3 protein: CASSLQGYADTQYF
CDR3 DNA: TGCGCCAGCAGCTTACAGGGTTATGCAGATACGCAGTATTTT
V gene: TRBV4-1
J gene: TRBJ2-3
clone size: -
D gene: -

CDR3 protein: CASSLDPRNIQYF
CDR3 DNA: TGTGCCAGCAGCTTAGATCCTCGGAACATTCAGTACTTC
V gene: TRBV11-3
J gene: TRBJ2-4
clone size: -
D gene: -

CDR3 protein: CASSETTGLDWYTNEKLFF
CDR3 DNA: TGCGCCAGCAGTGAGACCACAGGGTTGGATTGGTATACTAATGAAAAACTGTTTTTT
V gene: TRBV10-2
J gene: TRBJ1-4
clone size: -
D gene: -

CDR3 protein: CASSESLGAYGYTF
CDR3 DNA: TGTGCCAGCAGTGAAAGTCTAGGGGCCTATGGCTACACCTTC
V gene: TRBV2
J gene: TRBJ1-2
clone size: -
D gene: -

CDR3 protein: CASSLLVRVVGRDEQYF
CDR3 DNA: TGTGCCAGCAGCTTGCTTGTTCGGGTGGTCGGTCGTGACGAGCAGTACTTC
V gene: TRBV5-5
J gene: TRBJ2-7
clone size: few
D gene: -

CDR3 protein: CASSLQGAFRQPQHF
CDR3 DNA: TGTGCCAGCAGTCTACAGGGGGCGTTTCGTCAGCCCCAGCATTTT
V gene: TRBV6-6
J gene: TRBJ1-5
clone size: few
D gene: TRBD1

CDR3 protein: CASSRPGTSTGELFF
CDR3 DNA: TGTGCCAGTAGTCGGCCCGGGACTAGCACCGGGGAGCTGTTTTTT
V gene: TRBV19
J gene: TRBJ2-2
clone size: -
D gene: TRBD2

CDR3 protein: CASSRDRGRTDTQYF
CDR3 DNA: TGTGCCAGCAGCAGGGACAGGGGTAGGACAGATACGCAGTATTTT
V gene: TRBV6-5
J gene: TRBJ2-3
clone size: -
D gene: TRBD1

CDR3 protein: CASSIDNRLYGYTF
CDR3 DNA: TGTGCCAGTAGTATAGATAACAGGCTGTATGGCTACACCTTC
V gene: TRBV19
J gene: TRBJ1-2
clone size: -
D gene: -

CDR3 protein: CASSLAQGVRTGELFF
CDR3 DNA: TGTGCCAGCAGCTTGGCACAGGGGGTTCGTACCGGGGAGCTGTTTTTT
V gene: TRBV5-8
J gene: TRBJ2-2
clone size: -
D gene: TRBD1

CDR3 protein: CASSRQGGETQYF
CDR3 DNA: TGTGCCAGCAGTAGACAGGGTGGAGAGACCCAGTACTTC
V gene: TRBV27
J gene: TRBJ2-5
clone size: -
D gene: TRBD1

CDR3 protein: CASSLEIGRGARDTQYF
CDR3 DNA: TGTGCCAGCAGCTTAGAGATCGGGCGGGGGGCCAGAGATACGCAGTATTTT
V gene: TRBV11-2
J gene: TRBJ2-3
clone size: few
D gene: TRBD2

CDR3 protein: CASSLTGDVQETQYF
CDR3 DNA: TGCGCCAGCAGCTTGACAGGGGATGTCCAAGAGACCCAGTACTTC
V gene: TRBV5-1
J gene: TRBJ2-5
clone size: -
D gene: TRBD1